This T cell receptor beta chain was sequenced in a study of blood T cell repertoires in COVID-19. The overall study: PBMCs, B-cell-depleted T cells, or T cells provided the cDNA or gDNA that made up the material.

CDR1 is SGDLS, CDR2 YYNGEE, per germline. This CDR3 has 14 amino acids. V dropped 1 base and J dropped 7; count of bases not matched to a gene: 4. Assay used: immunoSEQ multiplex PCR; TCRdb lists only in-frame clones, some missing. The sample carries 16,000 or so clones, around 89% recorded once. The material sequenced was peripheral blood. The source of this sequence is an elderly man with acute or convalescent COVID-19. The chain uses TRBV9 and TRBJ1-4; 7 bases match TRBD1. The CDR3 sequence: CASSVTQGSEKLFF. The CDR3 nucleotides read TGTGCCAGCAGCGTAACACAGGGGTCTGAAAAACTGTTTTTT.